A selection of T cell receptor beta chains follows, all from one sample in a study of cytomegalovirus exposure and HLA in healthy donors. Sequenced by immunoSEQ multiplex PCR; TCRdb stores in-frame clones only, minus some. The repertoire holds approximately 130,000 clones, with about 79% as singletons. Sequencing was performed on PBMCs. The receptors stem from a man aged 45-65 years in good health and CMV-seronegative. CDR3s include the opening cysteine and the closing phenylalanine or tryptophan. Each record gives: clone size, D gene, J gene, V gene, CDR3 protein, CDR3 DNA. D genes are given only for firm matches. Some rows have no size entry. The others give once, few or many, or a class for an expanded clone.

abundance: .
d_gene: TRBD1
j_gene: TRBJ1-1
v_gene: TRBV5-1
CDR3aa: CASTHGDRGNTEAFF
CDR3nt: TGCGCCAGCACCCACGGAGACAGGGGAAACACTGAAGCTTTCTTT

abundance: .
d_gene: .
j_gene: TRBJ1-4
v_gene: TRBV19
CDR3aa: CASSIVHYGTGNEKLFF
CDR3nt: TGTGCCAGTAGTATAGTGCATTACGGGACTGGTAATGAAAAACTGTTTTTT

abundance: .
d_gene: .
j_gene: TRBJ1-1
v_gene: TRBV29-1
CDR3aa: CSVPDSGNTEAFF
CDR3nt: TGCAGCGTTCCGGACAGTGGGAACACTGAAGCTTTCTTT

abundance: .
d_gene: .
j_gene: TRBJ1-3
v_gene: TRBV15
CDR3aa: CATSRDLPGLGGNTIYF
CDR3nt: TGTGCCACCAGCAGAGATCTTCCGGGACTAGGAGGAAACACCATATATTTT

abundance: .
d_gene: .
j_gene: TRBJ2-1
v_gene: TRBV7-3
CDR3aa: CASSLDFSGEQFF
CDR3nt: TGTGCCAGCAGCTTAGACTTCTCGGGGGAGCAGTTCTTC

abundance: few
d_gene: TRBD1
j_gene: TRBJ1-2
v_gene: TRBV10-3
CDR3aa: CAISESRDRTGHYGYTF
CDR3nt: TGTGCCATCAGTGAGTCCCGGGACAGGACCGGGCACTATGGCTACACCTTC

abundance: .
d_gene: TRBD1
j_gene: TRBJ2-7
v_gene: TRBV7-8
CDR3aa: CASSFGQGRYEQYF
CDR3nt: TGTGCCAGCAGCTTTGGACAGGGGCGCTACGAGCAGTACTTC

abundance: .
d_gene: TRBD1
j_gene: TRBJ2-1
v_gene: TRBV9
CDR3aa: CASGGRGRTDEQFF
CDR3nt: TGTGCCAGCGGGGGAAGGGGGCGTACCGATGAGCAGTTCTTC

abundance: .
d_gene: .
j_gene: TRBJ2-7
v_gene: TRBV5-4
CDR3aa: CASSLYGPSYEQYF
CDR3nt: TGTGCCAGCAGCTTGTATGGGCCCTCCTACGAGCAGTACTTC

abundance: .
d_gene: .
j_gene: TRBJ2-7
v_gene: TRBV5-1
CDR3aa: CASSLATNSYEQYF
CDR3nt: TGCGCCAGCAGCTTGGCGACAAACTCCTACGAGCAGTACTTC

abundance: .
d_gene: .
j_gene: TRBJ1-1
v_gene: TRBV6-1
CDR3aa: CASRKDSKAFF
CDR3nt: TGTGCCAGCAGGAAGGACAGTAAAGCTTTCTTT